These 25 T cell receptor beta chains came from one sample sequenced in a study of blood T cell repertoires in COVID-19. Some clones are missing from TCRdb's copy, which holds only in-frame ones; the method was immunoSEQ multiplex PCR. The sample includes 200,000 to 250,000 clones, approximately 84% seen only once; the top ten take around a tenth. Material: peripheral blood. The receptors shown here come from a man over 45 with COVID-19, enrolled during active disease.

This clone has just a few counts. This rearrangement joins TRBV18 to TRBJ2-7; 7 bases fit TRBD2. The CDR3 contains 13 residues. With 3 bases clipped from V and 3 bases from J, the junction kept 2 bases outside the gene matches. Per germline, CDR1 KGHSH and CDR2 LQKENI. The CDR3: CASSPGGSYEQYF. As DNA, the CDR3 is TGTGCCAGCTCACCGGGAGGGAGCTACGAGCAGTACTTC.

Only a few counts were recorded for this clone. V gene TRBV2 combines with J gene TRBJ2-7; 11 bases fit TRBD1. Germline lookup yields CDR1 SNHLY and CDR2 FYNNEI. With 0 bases clipped from V and 7 bases from J, the junction kept 5 bases outside the gene matches. CDR3 length equals 15 residues. The DNA of the CDR3 is TGTGCCAGCAGTGAAGCTAGGACAGGGGGCGGTGAGCAGTACTTC. Encoded protein: CASSEARTGGGEQYF.

The V gene is TRBV6-2 or TRBV6-3, the J gene TRBJ1-2; D unresolved. This CDR3 contains 12 residues. V dropped 4 bases and J dropped 7 bases, with 10 bases sitting between them. Germline assignment: CDR1 MNHEY and CDR2 SVGEGT. CDR3 protein: CASSSGGFGYTF. The CDR3, as DNA: TGTGCCAGCAGTTCGGGAGGGTTTGGCTACACCTTC.

The V gene is TRBV19, the J gene TRBJ2-7; possibly TRBD2 for D (7 bases). This CDR3 is 13 amino acids long. V lost 8 bases, J lost 3 bases, and 14 bases lay in between. Germline CDR1 is LNHDA and CDR2 is SQIVND (reference sequence). Here the CDR3 DNA reads TGTGCCAGTGGGGGACTACAGGGCTACGAGCAGTACTTC. It encodes CASGGLQGYEQYF. Variable domain in full (rest from reference TRBV19 and TRBJ2-7): DGGITQSPKYLFRKEGQNVTLSCEQNLNHDAMYWYRQDPGQGLRLIYYSQIVNDFQKGDIAEGYSVSREKKESFPLTVTSAQKNPTAFYLCASGGLQGYEQYFGPGTRLTVT.

V gene TRBV19 combines with J gene TRBJ1-1, with D perhaps TRBD1 (6 bases). The germline V gene encodes CDR1 LNHDA and CDR2 SQIVND (reference sequence). V shed 10 bases and J shed 5 bases, with 20 bases lying between them. This CDR3 is built from 14 residues. The DNA of the CDR3 is TGTGCCACCGCCGCGGGGGGGGCGCATACTGAAGCTTTCTTT. Amino acids: CATAAGGAHTEAFF.

The chain combines TRBV21-1 with TRBJ2-1; the table's D call of TRBD1 was not tested on the DNA. TRBV21-1 is given as a pseudogene. The CDR3 has 19 amino acids. The CDR3 DNA reads as TGTGCCAGCAGCCCACCGGGACAGGGTATAGATATTAGGTGCAATGAGCAGTTCTTC. This translates into CASSPPGQGIDIRCNEQFF.

This chain links TRBV12-5 with TRBJ2-3, with TRBD2 identical over 8 bases. V gave up 9 bases and J gave up 10 bases; unmatched junction bases: 12. Germline V gene sequence: CDR1 LGHNT, CDR2 FRNRAP. The CDR3 has 13 residues. The CDR3 DNA reads TGTGCTAGCAGCCAGCTAGCGGGTGCCGCGCAGTATTTT. Translating gives CASSQLAGAAQYF.

The chain carries TRBV11-3 and TRBJ2-2; D is unresolved. Germline V lookup: CDR1 SGHNT, CDR2 YENEEA. With 4 bases removed from V and 1 base from J, the gap between germline ends came to 7 bases. The CDR3 is made up of 14 amino acids. The CDR3 sequence: CASSSYKNTGELFF. CDR3 sequence (DNA): TGTGCCAGCAGCTCGTACAAGAACACCGGGGAGCTGTTTTTT.

The chain is built from TRBV12-3 or TRBV12-4 and TRBJ2-7, with a possible D match to TRBD1 (6 bases). V was cut by 6 bases and J by 4 bases, with 13 bases left in between. The CDR3 sequence is 13 residues long. The CDR3 nucleotides are TGTGCCAGCAGGGAAAACAGGGAATACGAGCAGTACTTC. Translation gives CASRENREYEQYF.

The chain uses TRBV25-1 and TRBJ2-5; 7 nucleotides align to TRBD2. V shed 3 bases, J shed 5 bases, and the junction held 9 bases outside the gene matches. There are 15 residues in the CDR3. The germline V gene encodes CDR1 MGHDK and CDR2 SYGVNS. The DNA of the CDR3 is TGTGCCAGCAGTGACCGGGCCATGGGGGGGGAGACCCAGTACTTC. Protein: CASSDRAMGGETQYF.

The CDR3 DNA follows: TGTGCCATACTAGCGGGAGTATCCGATGAGCAGTTCTTC. Translation: CAILAGVSDEQFF. The chain links TRBV10-3 to TRBJ2-1; TRBD2 matches 11 bases. Germline lookup yields CDR1 ENHRY and CDR2 SYGVKD. J was trimmed by 8 bases and V by 9 bases; bases with no gene match: 6. The CDR3 extends over 13 amino acids.

The chain links TRBV25-1 to TRBJ2-3, with 11 bases that match TRBD2. Trimming removed 3 bases from V and 0 bases from J; junction bases left unmatched: 8. The CDR3 is made up of 18 amino acids. Germline loops: CDR1 MGHDK, CDR2 SYGVNS. The CDR3, as DNA: TGTGCCAGCAGTGACCCCCGGACTAGCGGGTCTAGCACAGATACGCAGTATTTT. As protein: CASSDPRTSGSSTDTQYF.

The chain links TRBV27 to TRBJ2-5, with 8 positions matching TRBD1. The germline CDR1 and CDR2 sequences are MNHEY and SMNVEV (reference sequence). The CDR3 has 17 residues. V lost 6 bases to trimming and J lost 5 bases; unmatched junction nucleotides: 17. The CDR3 DNA is TGTGCCAGCAGCCTAAAGGCAGGGGGCGCTTCACACGAGACCCAGTACTTC. It codes for CASSLKAGGASHETQYF.

This rearrangement joins TRBV28 to TRBJ1-1; 8 bases line up with TRBD1. The CDR3 extends over 15 amino acids. Germline V gene data show CDR1 as MDHEN and CDR2 as SYDVKM. Trimming took 2 bases from V and 1 from J; bases not matched to a gene: 3. The CDR3 DNA follows: TGTGCCAGCAGTTTAAAAGGGACAGGGAACACTGAAGCTTTCTTT. It codes for CASSLKGTGNTEAFF.

V is TRBV5-4 and J is TRBJ2-7, with unresolved D. The CDR3 sequence is 14 residues long. Trimming took 0 bases from V and 3 from J, leaving 10 bases between them. CDR1 and CDR2 (germline): SGHNT, YYREEE (reference sequence). Written as DNA, the CDR3 is TGTGCCAGCAGCTTGGAGCCCCTTCACTACGAGCAGTACTTC. This translates into CASSLEPLHYEQYF.

This chain connects TRBV24-1 to TRBJ2-3; no clear D. Germline CDR1 is KGHDR and CDR2 is SFDVKD. V shed 3 bases and J shed 6 bases, with 12 bases lying between them. CDR3 size: 14 residues. CDR3 DNA: TGTGCCACCAGTGATCCAGTCCCACCGGATACGCAGTATTTT. Amino acid sequence: CATSDPVPPDTQYF.

The chain recombines TRBV11-2 with TRBJ2-2, with TRBD1 matching 9 bases. CDR3 length equals 17 residues. V gave up 2 bases and J gave up 5 bases; unmatched junction bases: 9. Germline V lookup: CDR1 SGHAT, CDR2 FQNNGV. CDR3 loop: CASSLIRGQGGTGELFF. The CDR3 DNA reads TGTGCCAGCAGCTTAATTAGGGGACAGGGAGGGACCGGGGAGCTGTTTTTT.

The chain couples TRBV24-1 to TRBJ2-1; TRBD1 matches 7 bases. The V and J ends lost 4 bases and 8 bases, in that order; junction bases with no gene match: 16. Germline V CDR1 and CDR2: KGHDR, SFDVKD. The CDR3 is 17 residues long. The CDR3 here is CATSETTRTGQHDEQFF. The CDR3 DNA is TGTGCCACCAGTGAAACTACACGGACAGGACAGCACGATGAGCAGTTCTTC.

This clone was detected only once. The chain links TRBV5-1 to TRBJ1-4; 8 bases are shared with TRBD1. This CDR3 comprises 15 residues. With V trimmed by 4 bases and J by 8 bases, 10 bases remained unmatched. CDR1 and CDR2 from the germline V gene are SGHRS and YFSETQ. The CDR3 protein is CASSPRTGFGEKLFF. The CDR3 region has the DNA TGCGCCAGCAGCCCAAGGACAGGGTTCGGAGAAAAACTGTTTTTT. Full variable domain (outside the CDR3, taken from reference TRBV5-1 and TRBJ1-4): KAGVTQTPRYLIKTRGQQVTLSCSPISGHRSVSWYQQTPGQGLQFLFEYFSETQRNKGNFPGRFSGRQFSNSRSEMNVSTLELGDSALYLCASSPRTGFGEKLFFGSGTQLSVL.

The chain has TRBV5-1 and TRBJ2-5; 16 bases line up with TRBD2. This CDR3 region has 19 residues. The V segment lost 0 bases and the J segment 5 bases; nucleotides outside the gene matches: 10. Germline CDR1 and CDR2: SGHRS and YFSETQ. CDR3 sequence: CASSLVPGTSGGAGETQYF. The CDR3 DNA sequence: TGCGCCAGCAGCTTGGTACCCGGGACTAGCGGGGGGGCCGGGGAGACCCAGTACTTC.

The chain couples TRBV5-6 to TRBJ1-2; 10 bases fit TRBD1. The germline V gene has CDR1 SGHDT and CDR2 YYEEEE. The CDR3 loop spans 13 amino acids. J was trimmed by 8 bases and V by 3 bases; bases with no gene match: 4. The DNA for the CDR3 is TGTGCCAGCAGCTCCGGGACAGGGGACGGCTACACCTTC. Amino acid sequence: CASSSGTGDGYTF.

The rearrangement uses TRBV7-3 and TRBJ2-7, with D perhaps TRBD2 (5 bases). The germline V gene encodes CDR1 SGHTA and CDR2 FQGTGA. Deletions cut 2 bases from V and 5 bases from J, with 10 bases between. The CDR3 extends over 13 amino acids. CDR3 amino acids: CASSLQAVDEQYF. The CDR3 DNA follows: TGTGCCAGCAGCTTACAAGCGGTCGACGAGCAGTACTTC.

V usage is TRBV29-1 and J usage is TRBJ2-2; perhaps TRBD1 as D (6 bases). The V gene lost 4 bases and the J gene lost 0 bases, with 24 bases spanning the gap. There are 19 residues in the CDR3. Per the germline V gene, CDR1 is SQVTM and CDR2 is ANQGSEA. The CDR3 is CSVVLFQGRPGANTGELFF. CDR3 bases: TGCAGCGTTGTACTTTTCCAGGGGCGACCTGGGGCGAACACCGGGGAGCTGTTTTTT.

This chain connects TRBV20-1 to TRBJ1-1; D remains unclear. The CDR3 is 11 amino acids. V lost 5 bases and J 10 bases, leaving 14 bases between the germline ends. Germline CDR1 and CDR2: DFQATT and SNEGSKA (reference sequence). The CDR3 is CSALPSGGAFF. CDR3 bases: TGCAGTGCTCTCCCCAGTGGTGGAGCTTTCTTT.

V is TRBV6-5 and J is TRBJ1-1; D gene uncertain. Trimming removed 3 bases at V and 4 bases at J, with 9 bases between. Germline V gene data show CDR1 as MNHEY and CDR2 as SVGAGI. This CDR3 comprises 13 residues. The CDR3 DNA reads as TGTGCCAGCAGTTATGGAGGAGGCACTGAAGCTTTCTTT. Its translation is CASSYGGGTEAFF.